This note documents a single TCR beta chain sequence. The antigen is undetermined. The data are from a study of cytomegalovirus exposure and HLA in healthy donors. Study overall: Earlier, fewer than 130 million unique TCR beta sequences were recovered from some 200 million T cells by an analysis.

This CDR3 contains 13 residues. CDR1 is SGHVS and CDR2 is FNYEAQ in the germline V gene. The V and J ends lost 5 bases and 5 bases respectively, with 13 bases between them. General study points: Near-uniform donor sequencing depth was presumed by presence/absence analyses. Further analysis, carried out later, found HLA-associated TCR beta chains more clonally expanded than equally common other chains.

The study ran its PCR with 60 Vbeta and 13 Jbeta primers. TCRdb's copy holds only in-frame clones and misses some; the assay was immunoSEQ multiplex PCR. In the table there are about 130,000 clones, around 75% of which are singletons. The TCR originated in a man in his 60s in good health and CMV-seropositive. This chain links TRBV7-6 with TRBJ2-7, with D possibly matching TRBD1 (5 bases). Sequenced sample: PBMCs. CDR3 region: CASSRDSVHEQYF. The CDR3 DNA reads TGTGCCAGCAGCCGCGACAGTGTCCACGAGCAGTACTTC.